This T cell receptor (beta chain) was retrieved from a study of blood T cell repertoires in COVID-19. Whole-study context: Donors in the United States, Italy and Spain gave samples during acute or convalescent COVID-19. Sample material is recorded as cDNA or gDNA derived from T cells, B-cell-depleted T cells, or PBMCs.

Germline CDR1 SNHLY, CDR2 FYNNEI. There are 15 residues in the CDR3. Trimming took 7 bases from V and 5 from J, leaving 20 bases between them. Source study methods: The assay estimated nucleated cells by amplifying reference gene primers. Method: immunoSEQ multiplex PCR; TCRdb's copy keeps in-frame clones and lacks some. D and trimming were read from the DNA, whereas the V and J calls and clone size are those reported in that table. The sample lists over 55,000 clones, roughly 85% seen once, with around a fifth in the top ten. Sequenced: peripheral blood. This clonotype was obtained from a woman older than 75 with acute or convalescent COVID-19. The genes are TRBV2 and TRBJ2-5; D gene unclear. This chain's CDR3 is CASKGFGSVGETQYF. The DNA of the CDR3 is TGTGCCAGCAAAGGATTCGGCTCGGTCGGGGAGACCCAGTACTTC.